This TCR beta chain was recorded in a study of T cell repertoires in cytomegalovirus infection. Study summary: It was the public TCR beta signatures that indicated both CMV infection and matching HLA type.

Study-wide results and limits: Dominating the ex vivo response were HLA-C-restricted CMV-specific TCR beta clonotypes.

Germline V CDR1 and CDR2: LNHDA, SQIVND (reference sequence). Trimming at V came to 5 bases and at J to 0 bases, leaving 9 bases not matched to a gene. The CDR3 extends over 17 amino acids. MiXCR, applied by TCRdb to the reads, yields one record per CDR3 protein. The sample has about 120,000 distinct CDR3 sequences, over 30% seen once. This clonotype came up many times. Its cognate antigen is unknown. The receptor comes from a human donor in good health (CMV status not recorded). Some clones in this sample may be carry-over from other donors' samples. The chain joins TRBV19 to TRBJ2-1, with 8 bases that match TRBD1. The specimen comprised CD8+ T cells from cultured PBMCs, sampled from culture after CMV antigen stimulation. The CDR3 reads CASSLDRALLSYNEQFF. CDR3 in DNA: TGTGCCAGTAGTTTGGACAGGGCTTTACTCTCCTACAATGAGCAGTTCTTC.